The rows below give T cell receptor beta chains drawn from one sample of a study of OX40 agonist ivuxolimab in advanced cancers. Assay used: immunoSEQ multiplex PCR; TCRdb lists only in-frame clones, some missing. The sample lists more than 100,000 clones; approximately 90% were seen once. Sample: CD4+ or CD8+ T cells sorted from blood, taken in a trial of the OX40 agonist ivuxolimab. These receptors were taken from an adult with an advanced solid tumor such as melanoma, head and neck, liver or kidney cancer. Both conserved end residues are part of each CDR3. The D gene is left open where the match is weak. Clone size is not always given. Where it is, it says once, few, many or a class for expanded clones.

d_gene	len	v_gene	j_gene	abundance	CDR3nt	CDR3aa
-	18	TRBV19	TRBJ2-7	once	TGTGCCAGTTCTTCTCCCAGGGCTAGTTTGACATTTGGCGACGAGCAGTACTTC	CASSSPRASLTFGDEQYF
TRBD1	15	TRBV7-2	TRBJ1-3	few	TGTGCCAGCAGCTTATCAGGGGGCGTTGGAAACACCATATATTTT	CASSLSGGVGNTIYF
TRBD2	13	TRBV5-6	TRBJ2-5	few	TGTGCCAGCAGCCTCGGGGGGGAAGAGACCCAGTACTTC	CASSLGGEETQYF
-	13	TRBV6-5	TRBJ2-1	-	TGTGCCAGCACGGGGCAGGTTTTCGATGAGCAGTTCTTC	CASTGQVFDEQFF
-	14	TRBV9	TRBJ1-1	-	TGTGCCAGCAGCGTGGGGGGGCAGAACACTGAAGCTTTCTTT	CASSVGGQNTEAFF
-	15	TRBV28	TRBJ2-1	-	TGTGCCAGCAGTTCCCTCGACAGCACCTACAATGAGCAGTTCTTC	CASSSLDSTYNEQFF
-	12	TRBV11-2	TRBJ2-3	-	TGTGCCGAAGGGGGTAGCACAGATACGCAGTATTTT	CAEGGSTDTQYF
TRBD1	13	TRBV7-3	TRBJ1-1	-	TGTGCCAGCAGCCCACAGGGGGACACTGAAGCTTTCTTT	CASSPQGDTEAFF
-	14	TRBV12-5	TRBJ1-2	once	TGTGCTAGTGGTTTGGCCACAGGAGTTTATGGCTACACCTTC	CASGLATGVYGYTF
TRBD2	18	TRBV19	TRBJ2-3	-	TGTGCCAGTAGTATTCAGCTAGCGGGAGGGTGGAACTCAGATACGCAGTATTTT	CASSIQLAGGWNSDTQYF
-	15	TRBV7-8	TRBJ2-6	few	TGTGCCAGCAGCGTGGGAGCCTCTGGGGCCAACGTCCTGACTTTC	CASSVGASGANVLTF
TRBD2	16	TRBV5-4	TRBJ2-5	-	TGTGCCAGCAGCCCGGGGGCTAGCGGGATGGTACGGGAGCAGTACTTC	CASSPGASGMVREQYF
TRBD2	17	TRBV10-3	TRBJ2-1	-	TGTGCCATCAGTGAGTCTTTGCTAGCGGGAGGGCCAGTTGAGCAGTTCTTC	CAISESLLAGGPVEQFF
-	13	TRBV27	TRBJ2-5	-	TGTGCCAGTGGGGCCAGGGACCCGGAGACCCAGTACTTC	CASGARDPETQYF
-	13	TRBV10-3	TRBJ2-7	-	TGTGCCACCCAAAGAAAGGACGTCGACGAGCAGTACTTC	CATQRKDVDEQYF
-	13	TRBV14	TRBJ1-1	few	TGTGCCAGCAGCCGAGGCCTGGGGACTGAAGCTTTCTTT	CASSRGLGTEAFF
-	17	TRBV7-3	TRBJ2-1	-	TGTGCCAGCAGCTTAGGGTCCGGGACTCCACTCTACAATGAGCAGTTCTTC	CASSLGSGTPLYNEQFF
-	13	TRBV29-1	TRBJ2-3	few	TGCAGCGTTTGGGGGGAGAGCACAGATACGCAGTATTTT	CSVWGESTDTQYF
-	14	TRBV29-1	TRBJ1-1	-	TGCAGCGTTAAAATTCAGGGGTTGAACACTGAAGCTTTCTTT	CSVKIQGLNTEAFF
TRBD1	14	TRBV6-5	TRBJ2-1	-	TGTGCCAGTCATCCAGGGGGATCCTACAATGAGCAGTTCTTC	CASHPGGSYNEQFF
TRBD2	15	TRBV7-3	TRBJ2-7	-	TGTGCCAGCAGCTTAATGGCGGGAGGTAGCTACGAGCAGTACTTC	CASSLMAGGSYEQYF
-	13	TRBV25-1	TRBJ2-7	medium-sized	TGTGCCAGCAGGGATACAACTGCATACGAGCAGTACTTC	CASRDTTAYEQYF
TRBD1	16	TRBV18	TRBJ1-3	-	TGTGCCAGCTCACCACCCAGCAGGGGGCCGGGAAACACCATATATTTT	CASSPPSRGPGNTIYF
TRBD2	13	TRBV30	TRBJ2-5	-	TGTGCCTGGAGTGTACGGGGGGTTGGGGCCCAGTACTTC	CAWSVRGVGAQYF
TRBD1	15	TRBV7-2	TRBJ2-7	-	TGTGCCAGCAGTCCACTGCGACAGGGGGCCTACGAGCAGTACTTC	CASSPLRQGAYEQYF
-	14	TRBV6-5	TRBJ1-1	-	TGTGCCAGCAGTTACGGGGGATCGAACACTGAAGCTTTCTTT	CASSYGGSNTEAFF
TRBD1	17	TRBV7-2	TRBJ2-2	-	TGTGCCAGCAGCACCACAGGGGTGGGGCTGAACACCGGGGAGCTGTTTTTT	CASSTTGVGLNTGELFF
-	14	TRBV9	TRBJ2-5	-	TGTGCCAGCAGCGTGAGGGCGGACCAAGAGACCCAGTACTTC	CASSVRADQETQYF
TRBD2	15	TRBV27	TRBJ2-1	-	TGTGCCAGCAGTCAGACTAGCGGGAGTCGGGGTGAGCAGTTCTTC	CASSQTSGSRGEQFF
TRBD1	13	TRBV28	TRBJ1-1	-	TGTGCCAGCACGACAGGGTGGGGCACTGAAGCTTTCTTT	CASTTGWGTEAFF
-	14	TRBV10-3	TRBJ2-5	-	TGTGCCATCAGAGTGGGGGTAGGGCAAGAGACCCAGTACTTC	CAIRVGVGQETQYF
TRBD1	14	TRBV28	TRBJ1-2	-	TGTGCCAGCAGTCCGGGACAGGGATATTCTGGCTACACCTTC	CASSPGQGYSGYTF
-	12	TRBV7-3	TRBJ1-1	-	TGTGCCAGCAGCTTAAGAGGTTCTGAAGCTTTCTTT	CASSLRGSEAFF
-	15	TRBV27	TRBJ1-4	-	TGTGCCAGCAGTCTGAGGGCCGCAACTAATGAAAAACTGTTTTTT	CASSLRAATNEKLFF
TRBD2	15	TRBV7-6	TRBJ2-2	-	TGTGCCAGCAGCTTTAGCGGGACTAACACCGGGGAGCTGTTTTTT	CASSFSGTNTGELFF
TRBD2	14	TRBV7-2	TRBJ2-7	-	TGTGCCAGCAGCTTCGATAGCGGGACCTACGAGCAGTACTTC	CASSFDSGTYEQYF
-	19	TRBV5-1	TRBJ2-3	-	TGCGCCAGCAGCCGAGGGGGGATCCACCGCCTGGAGGGCACAGATACGCAGTATTTT	CASSRGGIHRLEGTDTQYF
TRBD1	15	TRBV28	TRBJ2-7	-	TGTGCCAGCACCCCACAGGGACAGGGGAATTACGAGCAGTACTTC	CASTPQGQGNYEQYF
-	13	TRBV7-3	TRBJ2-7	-	TGTGCCAGCAGCCCCGCGAGTGGCGGCGAGCAGTACTTC	CASSPASGGEQYF
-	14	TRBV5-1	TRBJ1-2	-	TGCGCCAGCAGCTTGGGCACCACAGACTATGGCTACACCTTC	CASSLGTTDYGYTF
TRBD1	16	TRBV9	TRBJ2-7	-	TGTGCCAGCAGCCCATCCCTAGGGACAGGGGACTACGAGCAGTACTTC	CASSPSLGTGDYEQYF
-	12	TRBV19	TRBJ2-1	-	TGTGCCAGTAGTCTTCCCCCAGGGGAGCAGTTCTTC	CASSLPPGEQFF
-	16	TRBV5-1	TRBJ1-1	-	TGCGCCAGCAGCTTACGTTCTGGGGGCGAGGGGACTGAAGCTTTCTTT	CASSLRSGGEGTEAFF